The entry that follows covers one T cell receptor beta chain sequence. What it recognizes is unknown. Per the germline V gene, CDR1 is MDHEN and CDR2 is SYDVKM. The CDR3 sequence is 14 residues long. Through 5' RACE with UMI labels, the TRB cDNA libraries were prepared. TCRdb re-called the 5' RACE reads and gives one entry per CDR3 protein, without DNA. Recorded for this sample: tens of thousands of distinct CDR3 sequences. This sample was included in a study of CXCR3-negative and CXCR3-positive naive CD8 T cells. Study-level findings and limits: Researchers report that CXCR3-positive naive cells carry more hydrophobic TRB CDR3s than CXCR3-negative naive cells. Relative to memory CD8+ cells, whose diversity was much lower, both naive subsets had comparably high diversity. Memory cells diverged, while naive CXCR3-positive and CXCR3-negative cells had similar TRBV-TRBJ usage.

With a few hundred thousand cells each, the CD8+ T cell subsets were individually sorted in triplicate. Naive CD8+ T cells showed a CD45RO-CCR7+CD27+CD95- phenotype. V gene TRBV28 combines with J gene TRBJ1-2; TCRdb gives TRBD1 as the D gene, but with no DNA this cannot be confirmed. The receptor's source is a human donor in good health. Some clones in this sample may be carry-over from other donors' samples. Sequencing input: naive CXCR3+ CD8+ T cells from blood. As for subset: CD45RO-CCR7+CD27+CD95- naive CD8+ T cells expressing CXCR3 (TNR3+). The CDR3 here is CASSRDRILYGYTF.